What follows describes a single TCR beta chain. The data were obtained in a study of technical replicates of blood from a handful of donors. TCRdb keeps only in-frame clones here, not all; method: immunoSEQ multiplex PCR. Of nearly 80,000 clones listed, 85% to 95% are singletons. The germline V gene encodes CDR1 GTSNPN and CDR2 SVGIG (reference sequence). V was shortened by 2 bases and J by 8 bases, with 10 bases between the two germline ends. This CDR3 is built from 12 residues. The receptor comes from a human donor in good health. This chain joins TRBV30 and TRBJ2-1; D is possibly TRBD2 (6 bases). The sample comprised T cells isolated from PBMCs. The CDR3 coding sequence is TGTGCCTGGAGTTCGGGGGATCATGAGCAGTTCTTC. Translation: CAWSSGDHEQFF.